This is a list of T cell receptor beta chains from one sample in a study of CD8 T cells in Susac syndrome. TCRdb passed the immunoSEQ multiplex PCR reads through MiXCR, listing each CDR3 protein once. The sample consists of roughly 120,000 distinct CDR3 sequences, 85% to 95% of them appearing once. Sequencing was carried out using CD4+ T cells from PBMCs. The source of these receptors is a human donor with multiple sclerosis. Both conserved end residues are part of each CDR3. Fields, in order: J gene, V gene, D gene, CDR3 DNA, CDR3 protein. The D gene is left open where the match is weak.

TRBJ2-7 | TRBV12-3/TRBV12-4 | NA | TGTGCCAGCAGAGGATACGAGCAGTACTTC | CASRGYEQYF
TRBJ2-4 | TRBV7-2 | TRBD2 | TGTGCCAGCAGCTCCGGGACTAGCGGGGGGGCTCAGTACTTC | CASSSGTSGGAQYF
TRBJ1-3 | TRBV4-1 | NA | TGCGCCAGCACCGACTCCCGGAAGGGGACGAACACCATATATTTT | CASTDSRKGTNTIYF
TRBJ1-5 | TRBV2 | NA | TGTGCCAGCAGTTCAGGGGCGGGACTTCGCAATCAGCCCCAGCATTTT | CASSSGAGLRNQPQHF
TRBJ2-5 | TRBV28 | NA | TGTGCCAGCAGTTATCAGGTCGGAGAGACCCAGTACTTC | CASSYQVGETQYF
TRBJ1-1 | TRBV3-1 | NA | TGTGCCAGCAGCCAACACGGGGGGGGCACTGAAGCTTTCTTT | CASSQHGGGTEAFF
TRBJ1-2 | TRBV7-9 | TRBD1 | TGTGCCAGCAGCCCGATCGACGGGACAGGGATTCGGGGCTACACCTTC | CASSPIDGTGIRGYTF
TRBJ1-6 | TRBV12-3/TRBV12-4 | NA | TGTGCCAGCAGGGGTAGCTCCTATAATTCACCCCTCCACTTT | CASRGSSYNSPLHF
TRBJ2-1 | TRBV19 | TRBD1 | TGTGCCAGTAGTGGAAACAGGGGGCCTGGGGATGAGCAGTTCTTC | CASSGNRGPGDEQFF
TRBJ1-2 | TRBV29-1 | TRBD1 | TGCAGCGTCAAAGACAGGGGGTATGGCTACACCTTC | CSVKDRGYGYTF
TRBJ1-4 | TRBV7-6 | NA | TGTGCCAGCAGCCGAGTCGCCAGCGGCGGTGAAAAACTGTTTTTT | CASSRVASGGEKLFF
TRBJ1-1 | TRBV7-9 | NA | TGTGCCAGCAGCTTAGTTAGGGCAGCAAACGGAGCTGAAGCTTTCTTT | CASSLVRAANGAEAFF
TRBJ1-5 | TRBV20-1 | NA | TGCAGTGCTAGCCCACAGGCTCTAAATCAGCCCCAGCATTTT | CSASPQALNQPQHF